This entry describes one T cell receptor beta chain. These data are taken from a study of long-term antiretroviral therapy in people with HIV. At survey level, the immunoSEQ assay was run in its v3.0 version. Using immunoSEQ multiplex PCR, the repertoire was profiled, and TCRdb retains in-frame clones only, with some absent. The sample has some 19,000 clones, 70% to 80% seen once. CDR1 and CDR2 from the germline V gene are LGHNT and FRNRAP. With 6 bases removed from V and 4 bases from J, the gap between germline ends came to 15 bases. The CDR3 loop spans 15 amino acids. The V call is TRBV12-5, the J call TRBJ2-2; possibly TRBD2 for D (7 bases). This clonotype originated in a middle-aged woman with HIV. Specimen: unsorted PBMCs, collected 4.1 years after starting antiretroviral therapy. In nucleotides, the CDR3 is TGTGCTAGTGGCCTAGGGGGGGATTTCACCGGGGAGCTGTTTTTT. This encodes CASGLGGDFTGELFF. The variable domain in full, with the rest retrieved from reference TRBV12-5 and TRBJ2-2, is DARVTQTPRHKVTEMGQEVTMRCQPILGHNTVFWYRQTMMQGLELLAYFRNRAPLDDSGMPKDRFSAEMPDATLATLKIQPSEPRDSAVYFCASGLGGDFTGELFFGEGSRLTVL.